A selection of T cell receptor beta chains follows, all from one sample in a study of blood T cell repertoires in COVID-19. Only in-frame clones appear in the TCRdb table, and some are missing; sequencing was by immunoSEQ multiplex PCR. The sample gives approximately 220,000 clones, 85% to 90% of which show up once; more than 13% is in the top ten. The sample comprised PBMCs or T cells enriched from blood (not recorded which). The receptors shown here come from a man aged 25 to 45 who had been exposed to COVID-19. The CDR3 runs from the conserved cysteine through the conserved F or W. A D gene is named only where the DNA matches it firmly. Where a row states a size, it is once, few, many or the class of an expanded clone; other rows omit it.

CDR3 protein	CDR3 DNA	CDR3 length	D gene	clone size	J gene	V gene
CASSPRPGLSYEQYF	TGTGCCAGCAGTCCCCGCCCGGGACTTTCCTACGAGCAGTACTTC	15	.	.	TRBJ2-7	TRBV27
CASSQGQPNTEAFF	TGTGCCAGCTCGCAAGGACAACCTAACACTGAAGCTTTCTTT	14	.	.	TRBJ1-1	TRBV18
CASSRAGELFF	TGTGCCAGCAGTCGGGCCGGGGAGCTGTTTTTT	11	.	.	TRBJ2-2	TRBV3-1/TRBV3-2
CASSIGDMGAFF	TGCGCCAGCAGCATAGGGGATATGGGAGCTTTCTTT	12	.	.	TRBJ1-1	TRBV5-1
CASGGQGTSTGELFF	TGCGCCAGCGGGGGACAGGGGACTTCCACCGGGGAGCTGTTTTTT	15	TRBD1	few	TRBJ2-2	TRBV10-1
CACQKTGTNTGELFF	TGTGCCTGCCAAAAGACAGGGACAAACACCGGGGAGCTGTTTTTT	15	TRBD1	.	TRBJ2-2	TRBV5-6
CASSANSLAGGPYF	TGCGCCAGCAGTGCAAACTCTCTAGCGGGGGGCCCGTACTTC	14	TRBD2	.	TRBJ2-5	TRBV10-2
CASSQDPLRQSDGYTF	TGCGCCAGCAGCCAAGATCCCCTTAGACAGAGTGATGGCTACACCTTC	16	.	.	TRBJ1-2	TRBV4-3
CASMRGQGESHEQFF	TGTGCCAGCATGCGCGGACAGGGGGAATCCCATGAGCAGTTCTTC	15	TRBD1	.	TRBJ2-1	TRBV7-9
CASSPLSPGATNEKLFF	TGTGCCAGCTCACCCCTTAGCCCAGGGGCGACTAATGAAAAACTGTTTTTT	17	.	.	TRBJ1-4	TRBV18
CAISESIVSGANVLTF	TGTGCCATCAGTGAGTCTATTGTCTCTGGGGCCAACGTCCTGACTTTC	16	.	.	TRBJ2-6	TRBV10-3
CASSDLGVQPQHF	TGTGCCAGCAGTGACCTCGGGGTTCAGCCCCAGCATTTT	13	.	.	TRBJ1-5	TRBV6-1
CASMVQGARGELFF	TGCGCCAGCATGGTACAGGGGGCGCGAGGGGAGCTGTTTTTT	14	TRBD1	.	TRBJ2-2	TRBV5-1
CASSQERDRRHDQPQHF	TGTGCCAGCAGCCAAGAACGGGACAGGCGTCACGATCAGCCCCAGCATTTT	17	TRBD1	few	TRBJ1-5	TRBV3-1/TRBV3-2
CASSWDRNNEQFF	TGTGCCAGCAGCTGGGACAGAAACAATGAGCAGTTCTTC	13	TRBD1	.	TRBJ2-1	TRBV11-3
CASSLFGQGRGNEKLFF	TGTGCCAGCAGCTTATTCGGACAGGGTAGGGGGAATGAAAAACTGTTTTTT	17	TRBD1	.	TRBJ1-4	TRBV13
CASSTLTGAGANVLTF	TGTGCCAGCAGTACATTAACAGGGGCTGGGGCCAACGTCCTGACTTTC	16	TRBD1	.	TRBJ2-6	TRBV2
CASSYYHEPGQGFGQPQHF	TGTGCCAGCAGTTACTACCATGAACCAGGACAGGGGTTCGGCCAGCCCCAGCATTTT	19	TRBD1	.	TRBJ1-5	TRBV6-2/TRBV6-3
CASSRATSAETQYF	TGTGCCAGCAGTAGAGCTACTAGTGCCGAGACCCAGTACTTC	14	.	.	TRBJ2-5	TRBV2
CASSPEGQGGIQPQHF	TGTGCCAGCAGTCCTGAGGGACAGGGGGGTATTCAGCCCCAGCATTTT	16	TRBD1	.	TRBJ1-5	TRBV28
CASSLDPVNTEAFF	TGCGCCAGCAGCTTGGATCCGGTGAACACTGAAGCTTTCTTT	14	.	.	TRBJ1-1	TRBV5-1
CASSFRGAGSPGDETQYF	TGTGCCAGCAGCTTCCGGGGGGCGGGATCTCCCGGGGATGAGACCCAGTACTTC	18	.	.	TRBJ2-5	TRBV7-2
CASSQAQGAGETQYF	TGTGCCAGCAGCCAAGCGCAGGGGGCAGGGGAGACCCAGTACTTC	15	TRBD1	.	TRBJ2-5	TRBV14
CASSLSIAGARELFF	TGCGCCAGCAGCTTGTCGATAGCGGGGGCCCGGGAGCTGTTTTTT	15	TRBD2	.	TRBJ2-2	TRBV5-1
CATSDGGREQYF	TGTGCCACCAGTGATGGGGGCCGCGAGCAGTACTTC	12	.	.	TRBJ2-7	TRBV24-1
CASSLTGSPLGNEQFF	TGTGCCAGTAGTCTGACAGGGTCACCATTGGGGAATGAGCAGTTCTTC	16	TRBD1	.	TRBJ2-1	TRBV19
CASSQRAGRDGYTF	TGCGCCAGCAGCCAAAGGGCAGGGAGGGATGGCTACACCTTC	14	.	.	TRBJ1-2	TRBV4-3
CASSLGTGGNEQFF	TGTGCCAGCAGCTTAGGGACAGGGGGCAATGAGCAGTTCTTC	14	TRBD1	.	TRBJ2-1	TRBV7-9
CASSQELGQGGNQPQHF	TGCGCCAGCAGCCAAGAATTGGGACAGGGGGGCAATCAGCCCCAGCATTTT	17	TRBD1	once	TRBJ1-5	TRBV4-3
CASSLSGRGWEKLFF	TGTGCCAGTAGTCTCTCAGGGAGGGGATGGGAAAAACTGTTTTTT	15	.	.	TRBJ1-4	TRBV19
CASSLDSGVARYNEQFF	TGCGCCAGCAGCTTGGATTCGGGGGTCGCAAGGTACAATGAGCAGTTCTTC	17	.	.	TRBJ2-1	TRBV5-1
CASSAGQVAYEQYF	TGTGCCAGTAGTGCGGGACAGGTTGCCTACGAGCAGTACTTC	14	TRBD1	.	TRBJ2-7	TRBV19
CASSVPGLAVHEQFF	TGTGCCAGCAGCGTTCCGGGACTAGCGGTCCATGAGCAGTTCTTC	15	TRBD2	.	TRBJ2-1	TRBV3-1/TRBV3-2
CASSLGSADFLEQYF	TGTGCCAGCAGCTTGGGATCGGCGGACTTTCTCGAGCAGTACTTC	15	.	.	TRBJ2-7	TRBV7-8
CASSQSPISSGGPRHQETQYF	TGCGCCAGCAGCCAATCACCGATTTCTAGCGGGGGGCCAAGACACCAAGAGACCCAGTACTTC	21	TRBD2	.	TRBJ2-5	TRBV4-1
CASSQDGGVHNEQFF	TGTGCCAGCAGCCAAGATGGCGGGGTTCACAATGAGCAGTTCTTC	15	.	.	TRBJ2-1	TRBV3-1/TRBV3-2
CASSTSGGGSYEQYF	TGTGCCAGCAGTACTAGCGGGGGTGGATCCTACGAGCAGTACTTC	15	TRBD2	.	TRBJ2-7	TRBV27
CASSHNLNTAGTGNEKLFF	TGTGCCAGCTCACACAATCTCAATACCGCCGGGACAGGGAATGAAAAACTGTTTTTT	19	TRBD1	once	TRBJ1-4	TRBV18
CASSLGQGSGYTF	TGTGCCAGCAGCCTCGGACAGGGGAGCGGCTACACCTTC	13	TRBD1	.	TRBJ1-2	TRBV3-1/TRBV3-2
CASSQRLTTNEKLFF	TGCGCCAGCAGCCAGCGACTAACAACTAATGAAAAACTGTTTTTT	15	.	.	TRBJ1-4	TRBV4-1
CASSLGVGRVNTEAFF	TGTGCCAGCAGCTTAGGCGTGGGCAGGGTGAACACTGAAGCTTTCTTT	16	.	.	TRBJ1-1	TRBV11-2
CASSSAGRRPSPLHF	TGTGCCAGCAGCTCGGCTGGGAGAAGGCCGTCACCCCTCCACTTT	15	.	.	TRBJ1-6	TRBV5-4
CASSSLLKPTQYF	TGTGCCAGCAGTTCATTGCTAAAGCCGACGCAGTATTTT	13	.	.	TRBJ2-3	TRBV11-2
CASSLSGSYNEQFF	TGTGCCAGCAGCTTGTCCGGGAGTTACAATGAGCAGTTCTTC	14	.	.	TRBJ2-1	TRBV5-4
CASSTSTDTQYF	TGCGCCAGCAGCACTAGCACAGATACGCAGTATTTT	12	.	.	TRBJ2-3	TRBV5-1
CASSFIQGGGYTF	TGTGCCAGCAGCTTCATTCAGGGAGGCGGCTACACCTTC	13	.	.	TRBJ1-2	TRBV5-6
CASSQQGAGANVLTF	TGTGCCAGCAGCCAACAGGGTGCTGGGGCCAACGTCCTGACTTTC	15	.	.	TRBJ2-6	TRBV14
CASSPGEAGGTEQFF	TGTGCCAGCAGCCCTGGGGAAGCGGGGGGGACCGAGCAGTTCTTC	15	TRBD2	.	TRBJ2-1	TRBV7-9
CASSLTGFYGYTF	TGTGCCAGCAGCTTGACAGGGTTCTATGGCTACACCTTC	13	.	.	TRBJ1-2	TRBV5-6
CASSLGLVSYEQYF	TGTGCCAGCAGCTTAGGACTAGTTAGCTACGAGCAGTACTTC	14	.	.	TRBJ2-7	TRBV13
CASSPTRQGAYEQYF	TGTGCCAGCAGCCCGACCCGACAGGGCGCCTACGAGCAGTACTTC	15	TRBD1	once	TRBJ2-7	TRBV5-8